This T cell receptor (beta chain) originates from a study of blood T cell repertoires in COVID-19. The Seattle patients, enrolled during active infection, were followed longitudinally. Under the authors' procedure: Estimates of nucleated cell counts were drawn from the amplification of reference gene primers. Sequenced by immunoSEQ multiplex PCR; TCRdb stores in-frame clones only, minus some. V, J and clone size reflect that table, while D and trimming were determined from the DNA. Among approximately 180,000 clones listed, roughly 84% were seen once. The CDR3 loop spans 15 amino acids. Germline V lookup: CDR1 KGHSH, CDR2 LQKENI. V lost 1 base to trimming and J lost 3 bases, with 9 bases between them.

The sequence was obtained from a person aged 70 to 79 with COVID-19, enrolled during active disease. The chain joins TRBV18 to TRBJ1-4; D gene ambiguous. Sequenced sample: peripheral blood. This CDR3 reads CASSPLQESNEKLFF. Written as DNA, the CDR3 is TGTGCCAGCTCACCACTCCAGGAATCTAATGAAAAACTGTTTTTT.